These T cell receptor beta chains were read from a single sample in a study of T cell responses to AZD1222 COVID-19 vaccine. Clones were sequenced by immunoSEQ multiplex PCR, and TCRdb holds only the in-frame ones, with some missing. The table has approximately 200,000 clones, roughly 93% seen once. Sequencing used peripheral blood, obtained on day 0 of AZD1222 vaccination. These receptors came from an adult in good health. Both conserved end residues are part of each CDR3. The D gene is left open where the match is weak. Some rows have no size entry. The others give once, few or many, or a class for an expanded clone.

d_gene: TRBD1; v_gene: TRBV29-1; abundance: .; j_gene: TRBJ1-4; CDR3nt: TGCAGCGGACCTAGGGACAGGGAAAGGTCTAATGAAAAACTGTTTTTT; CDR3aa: CSGPRDRERSNEKLFF
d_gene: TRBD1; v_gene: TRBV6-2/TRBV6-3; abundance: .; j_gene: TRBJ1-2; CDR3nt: TGTGCCAGCAGCCGCGACAGGGCGGATGGCTACACCTTC; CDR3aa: CASSRDRADGYTF
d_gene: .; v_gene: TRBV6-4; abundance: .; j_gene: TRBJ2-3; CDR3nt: TGTGCCAGCAGTGAAGGGGATCCCACAGATACGCAGTATTTT; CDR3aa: CASSEGDPTDTQYF
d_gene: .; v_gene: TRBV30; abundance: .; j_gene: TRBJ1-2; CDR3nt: TGTGCCTGGGACCGCTTTAACTATGGCTACACCTTC; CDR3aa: CAWDRFNYGYTF
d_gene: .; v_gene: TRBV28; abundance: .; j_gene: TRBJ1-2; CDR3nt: TGTGCCAGCGGGAGGAACTATGGCTACACCTTC; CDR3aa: CASGRNYGYTF
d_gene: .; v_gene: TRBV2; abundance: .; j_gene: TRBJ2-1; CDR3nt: TGTGCCAGCAGCCGATCTAGGAAGGGGAGCTACAATGAGCAGTTCTTC; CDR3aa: CASSRSRKGSYNEQFF
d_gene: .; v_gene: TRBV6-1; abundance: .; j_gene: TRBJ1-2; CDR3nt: TGTGCCAGCAGTGAAAGGAACCTCTATGGCTACACCTTC; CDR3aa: CASSERNLYGYTF
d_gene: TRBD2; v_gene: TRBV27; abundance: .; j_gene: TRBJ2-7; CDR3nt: TGTGCCAGCCGACTAGCGGCGTCCTACGAGCAGTACTTC; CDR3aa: CASRLAASYEQYF
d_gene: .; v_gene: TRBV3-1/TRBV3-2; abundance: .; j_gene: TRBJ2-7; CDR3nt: TGTGCCAGCAGCCTCCTAAACTACGAGCAGTACTTC; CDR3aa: CASSLLNYEQYF
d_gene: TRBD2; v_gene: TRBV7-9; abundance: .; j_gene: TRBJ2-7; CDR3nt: TGTGCCAGCAGCTCCCGGGACTACGGGATCTACGAGCAGTACTTC; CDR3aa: CASSSRDYGIYEQYF
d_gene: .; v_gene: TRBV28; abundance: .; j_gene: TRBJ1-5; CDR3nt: TGTGCCAGCAGTTCCCCCGAACAGGGCGCGATGTGGGAGCCCCAGCATTTT; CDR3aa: CASSSPEQGAMWEPQHF
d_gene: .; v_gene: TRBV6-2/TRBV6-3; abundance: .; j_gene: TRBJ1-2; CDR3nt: TGTGCCAGCAGTTACATGGACCGGAATGGCTACACCTTC; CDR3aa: CASSYMDRNGYTF
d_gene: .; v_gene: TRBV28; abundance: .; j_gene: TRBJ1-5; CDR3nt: TGTGCCAGCAGTTTCCTCGGCACGTCCAGCAATCAGCCCCAGCATTTT; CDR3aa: CASSFLGTSSNQPQHF
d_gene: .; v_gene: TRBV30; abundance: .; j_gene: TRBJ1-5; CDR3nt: TGTGCCTGGAGTTTGGGTGCGCAACAGCCCCAGCATTTT; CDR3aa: CAWSLGAQQPQHF
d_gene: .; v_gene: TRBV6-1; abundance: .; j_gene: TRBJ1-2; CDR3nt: TGTGCCAGCAGTGAAGCGTCTTGGGGCAGGGCGGATGGCTACACCTTC; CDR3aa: CASSEASWGRADGYTF
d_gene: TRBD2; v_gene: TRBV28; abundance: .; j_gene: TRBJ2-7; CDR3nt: TGTGCCAGCTCCCGTTGGGAGGGGACCTACGAGCAGTACTTC; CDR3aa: CASSRWEGTYEQYF
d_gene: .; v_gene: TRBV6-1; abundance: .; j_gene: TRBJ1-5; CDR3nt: TGTGCCAGCAGTGAAGCTGATAGCAATCAGCCCCAGCATTTT; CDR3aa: CASSEADSNQPQHF
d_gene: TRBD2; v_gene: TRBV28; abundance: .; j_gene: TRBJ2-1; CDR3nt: TGTGCCAGCAGTTTAGCGGGACTAGCGGGAGTACATTACAATGAGCAGTTCTTC; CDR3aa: CASSLAGLAGVHYNEQFF
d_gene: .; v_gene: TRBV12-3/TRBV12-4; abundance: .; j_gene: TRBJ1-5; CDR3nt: TGTGCCAGCAGCAGGACTCCCCGGCAGCCCCAGCATTTT; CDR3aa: CASSRTPRQPQHF
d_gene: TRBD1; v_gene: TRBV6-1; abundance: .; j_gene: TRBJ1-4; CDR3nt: TGTGCCAGCAGTGTATACCCGGGACAGGGGAATGAAAAACTGTTTTTT; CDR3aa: CASSVYPGQGNEKLFF
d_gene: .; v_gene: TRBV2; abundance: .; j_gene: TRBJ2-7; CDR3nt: TGTGCCAGCAGTTCGGGAAGATTCTACGAGCAGTACTTC; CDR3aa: CASSSGRFYEQYF
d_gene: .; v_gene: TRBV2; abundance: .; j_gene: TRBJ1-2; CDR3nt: TGTGCCAGCAGTGAGGCGGGAGATAACTATGGCTACACCTTC; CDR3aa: CASSEAGDNYGYTF
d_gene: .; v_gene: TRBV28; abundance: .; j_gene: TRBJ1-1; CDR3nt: TGTGCCAGCAGCCCCCTCTCCCAGGATTTCTTT; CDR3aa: CASSPLSQDFF
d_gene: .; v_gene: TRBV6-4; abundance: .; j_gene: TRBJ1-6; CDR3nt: TGTGCCAGCAGTGACTCGAACGGATCACCCCTCCACTTT; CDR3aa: CASSDSNGSPLHF
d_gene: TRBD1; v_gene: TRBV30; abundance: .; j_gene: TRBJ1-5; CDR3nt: TGTGCCTGGAGTCCGACAGGGTCTCAGCCCCAGCATTTT; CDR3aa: CAWSPTGSQPQHF
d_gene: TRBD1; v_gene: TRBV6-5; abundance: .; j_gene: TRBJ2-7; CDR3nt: TGTGCCAGCAGTTCCGGGACAGGTCTGTACGAGCAGTACTTC; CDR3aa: CASSSGTGLYEQYF
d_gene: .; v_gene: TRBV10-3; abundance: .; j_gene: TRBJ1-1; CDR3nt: TGTGCCATCAGGTCGGGTGAAACGATGAACACTGAAGCTTTCTTT; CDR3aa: CAIRSGETMNTEAFF
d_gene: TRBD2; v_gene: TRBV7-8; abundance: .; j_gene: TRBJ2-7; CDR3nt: TGTGCCAGCAGCTCGCCGGGACTAGCGGGAACCTACGAGCAGTACTTC; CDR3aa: CASSSPGLAGTYEQYF
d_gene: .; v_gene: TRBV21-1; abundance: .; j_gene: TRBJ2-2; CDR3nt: TGTGCCAGCAATGCCACCGGGGAGCTGTTTTTT; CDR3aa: CASNATGELFF
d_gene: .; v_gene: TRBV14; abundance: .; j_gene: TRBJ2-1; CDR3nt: TGTGCCACCCGCTTGTCGGCGTACAATGAGCAGTTCTTC; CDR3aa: CATRLSAYNEQFF
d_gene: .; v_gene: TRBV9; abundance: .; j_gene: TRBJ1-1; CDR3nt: TGTGCCAGCAGCGCCGGGGGTTCCACCGGGGCTCAGAACACTGAAGCTTTCTTT; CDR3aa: CASSAGGSTGAQNTEAFF
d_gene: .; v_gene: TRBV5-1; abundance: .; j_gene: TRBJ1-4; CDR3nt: TGCGCCAGCAGCTTGAGGGGCGATGGAAAACTGTTTTTT; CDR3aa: CASSLRGDGKLFF
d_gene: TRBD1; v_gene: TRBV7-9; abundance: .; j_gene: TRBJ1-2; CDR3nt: TGTGCCAGCAGCTCCAACAGGGGGCTTAACTATGGCTACACCTTC; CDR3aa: CASSSNRGLNYGYTF
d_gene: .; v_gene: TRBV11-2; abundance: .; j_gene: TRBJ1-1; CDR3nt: TGTGCCAGCAGCTTAGTATCAGGGACCACTGAAGCTTTCTTT; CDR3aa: CASSLVSGTTEAFF
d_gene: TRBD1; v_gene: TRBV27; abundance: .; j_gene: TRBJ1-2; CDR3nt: TGTGCCAGCAGTGACGCGGGACAGGGGCCTGGCTACACCTTC; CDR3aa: CASSDAGQGPGYTF
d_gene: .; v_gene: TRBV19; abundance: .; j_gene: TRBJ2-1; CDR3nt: TGTGCCAGTAGTACCCGTCCCCCGGGGTCATACAATGAGCAGTTCTTC; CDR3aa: CASSTRPPGSYNEQFF
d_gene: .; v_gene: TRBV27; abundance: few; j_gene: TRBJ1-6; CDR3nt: TGTGCCAGCAGTCTCGCCGGGCCCCATTCACCCCTCCACTTT; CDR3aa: CASSLAGPHSPLHF
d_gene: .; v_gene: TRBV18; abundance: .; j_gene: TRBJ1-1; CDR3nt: TGTGCCAGCTCACCACCTGGCCCAGAAGAAGCTTTCTTT; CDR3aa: CASSPPGPEEAFF
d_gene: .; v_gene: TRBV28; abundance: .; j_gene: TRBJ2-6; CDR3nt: TGTGCCAGCGGAACAGGCTCTGGGGCCAACGTCCTGACTTTC; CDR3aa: CASGTGSGANVLTF
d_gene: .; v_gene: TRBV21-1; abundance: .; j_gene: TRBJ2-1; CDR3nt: TGTGCCAGCAGCAAATTAGGCGATTCGTGTATCAATGAGCAGTTCTTC; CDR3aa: CASSKLGDSCINEQFF
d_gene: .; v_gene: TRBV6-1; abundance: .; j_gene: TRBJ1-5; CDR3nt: TGTGCCAGCAGTGAAACCCAGGGTGGTAATCAGCCCCAGCATTTT; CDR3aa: CASSETQGGNQPQHF
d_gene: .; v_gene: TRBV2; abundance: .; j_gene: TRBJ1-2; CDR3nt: TGTGCCAGCACTCGGACAGAGAACTATGGCTACACCTTC; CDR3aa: CASTRTENYGYTF
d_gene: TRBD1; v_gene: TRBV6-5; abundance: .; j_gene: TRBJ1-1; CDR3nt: TGTGCCACCCAAAGACAGGGAACCACTGAAGCTTTCTTT; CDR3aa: CATQRQGTTEAFF
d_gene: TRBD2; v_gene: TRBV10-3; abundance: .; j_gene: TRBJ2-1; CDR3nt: TGTGCCATCAGTGTCCCCGGGACTAGCGGGAGTATAAGCTACAATGAGCAGTTCTTC; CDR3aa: CAISVPGTSGSISYNEQFF
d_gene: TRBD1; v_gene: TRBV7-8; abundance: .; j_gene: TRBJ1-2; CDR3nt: TGTGCCAGCAGCTCGACGAGGACAGGGGGTTTCGATGGCTACACCTTC; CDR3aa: CASSSTRTGGFDGYTF
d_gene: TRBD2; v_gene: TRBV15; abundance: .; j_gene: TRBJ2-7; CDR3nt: TGTGCCACCCGGCTAGCGGGAGGACACGAGCAGTACTTC; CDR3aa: CATRLAGGHEQYF
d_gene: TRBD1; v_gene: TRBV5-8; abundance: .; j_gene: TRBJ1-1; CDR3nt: TGTGCCAGCAGCCAGGGGGACAGGGATGGAACTGAAGCTTTCTTT; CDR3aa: CASSQGDRDGTEAFF
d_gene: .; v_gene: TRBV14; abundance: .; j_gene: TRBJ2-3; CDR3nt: TGTGCCAGCAGCCAAGACAGGGCCACAGATACGCAGTATTTT; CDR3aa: CASSQDRATDTQYF
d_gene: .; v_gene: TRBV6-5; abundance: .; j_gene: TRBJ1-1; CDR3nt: TGTGCCAGCAGTACGGGGGTGAACACTGAAGCTTTCTTT; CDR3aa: CASSTGVNTEAFF
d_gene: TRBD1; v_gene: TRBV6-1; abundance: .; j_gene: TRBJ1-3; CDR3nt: TGTGCCAGCAGTGATTCCGGGACAGGGCCCGGAAACACCATATATTTT; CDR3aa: CASSDSGTGPGNTIYF
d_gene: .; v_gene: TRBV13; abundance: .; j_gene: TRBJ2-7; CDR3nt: TGTGCCAGCAGCTTAGCGGCACTAACCTACGAGCAGTACTTC; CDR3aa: CASSLAALTYEQYF
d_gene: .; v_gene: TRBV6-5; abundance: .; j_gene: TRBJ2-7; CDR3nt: TGTGCCAGCAGGACCGGGGCCAGCTACGAGCAGTACTTC; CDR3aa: CASRTGASYEQYF
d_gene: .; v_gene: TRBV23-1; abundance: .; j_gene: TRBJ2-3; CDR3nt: TGCGCCAGCAGTCAACCCCCCCCTCAGTGCACAGATACGCAGTATTTT; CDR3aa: CASSQPPPQCTDTQYF
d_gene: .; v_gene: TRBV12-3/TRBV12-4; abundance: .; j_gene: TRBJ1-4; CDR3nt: TGTGCCAGCAGTTTAAGGGGATCTGAAAAACTGTTTTTT; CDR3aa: CASSLRGSEKLFF
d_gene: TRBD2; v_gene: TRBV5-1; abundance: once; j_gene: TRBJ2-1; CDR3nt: TGCGCCAGCAGCTACGGACTAGCGGGAGGAGGGGGTAACAATGAGCAGTTCTTC; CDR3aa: CASSYGLAGGGGNNEQFF
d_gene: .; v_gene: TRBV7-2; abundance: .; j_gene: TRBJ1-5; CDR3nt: TGTGCCAGCAGCTTGGGCCGGGGCAATCAGCCCCAGCATTTT; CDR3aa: CASSLGRGNQPQHF
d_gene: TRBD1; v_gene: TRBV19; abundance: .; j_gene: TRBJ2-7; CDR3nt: TGTGCCAGTAGTCCCAGACAGGGATACTACGAGCAGTACTTC; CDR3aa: CASSPRQGYYEQYF
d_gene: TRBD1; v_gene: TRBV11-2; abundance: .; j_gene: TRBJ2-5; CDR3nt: TGTGCCAGCAGCCCGCCGGGACAGGTTTGGGAGACCCAGTACTTC; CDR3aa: CASSPPGQVWETQYF
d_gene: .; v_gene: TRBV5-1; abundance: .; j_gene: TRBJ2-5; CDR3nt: TGCGCCAGCAGCTTATTTCTGGGACAAGAGACCCAGTACTTC; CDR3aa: CASSLFLGQETQYF